This TCR beta chain derives from a study of cytomegalovirus exposure and HLA in healthy donors. Study-wide points: While the bulk of TCR sequences proved rare, some public TCRs turned up in many donors. Presence/absence analysis assumed near-uniform sequencing depth across donors.

A multiplex PCR was run with 60 Vbeta primers and 13 Jbeta primers. Assay: immunoSEQ multiplex PCR; the TCRdb copy retains only in-frame clones and omits some. Among about 150,000 clones listed, about 80% were seen once. V shed 10 bases and J shed 0 bases, with 16 bases lying between them. There are 14 residues in the CDR3. Germline CDR1 is WNHNN and CDR2 is SYGVQD (reference sequence). Worth noting for this clone: The antigen is undetermined.

Material for sequencing was PBMCs. This chain uses TRBV10-1 with TRBJ2-7, with D possibly TRBD2 on 7 matching bases. The TCR comes from a woman in her 50s in good health and CMV-seropositive. CDR3 sequence: CATQRGGTSYEQYF. DNA of the CDR3: TGCGCCACCCAGAGGGGGGGTACCTCCTACGAGCAGTACTTC.